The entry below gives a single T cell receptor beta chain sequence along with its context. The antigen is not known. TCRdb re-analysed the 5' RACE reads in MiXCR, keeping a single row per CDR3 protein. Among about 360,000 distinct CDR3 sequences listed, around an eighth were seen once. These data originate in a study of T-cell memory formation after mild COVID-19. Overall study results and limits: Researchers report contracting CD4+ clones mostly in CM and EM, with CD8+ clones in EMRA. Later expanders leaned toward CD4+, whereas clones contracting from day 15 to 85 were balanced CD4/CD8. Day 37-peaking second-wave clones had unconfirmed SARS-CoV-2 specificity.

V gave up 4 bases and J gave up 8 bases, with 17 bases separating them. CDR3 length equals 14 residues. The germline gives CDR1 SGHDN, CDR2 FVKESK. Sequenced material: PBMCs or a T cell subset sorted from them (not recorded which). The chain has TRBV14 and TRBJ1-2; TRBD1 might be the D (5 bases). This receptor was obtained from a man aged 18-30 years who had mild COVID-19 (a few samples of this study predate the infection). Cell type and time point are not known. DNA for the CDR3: TGTGCCAGCAGCCGACAATCCGGGGGTTTCGGCTACACCTTC. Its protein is CASSRQSGGFGYTF.